Shown below are 32 T cell receptor beta chains from a single sample sequenced in a study of T cell responses to AZD1222 COVID-19 vaccine. Repertoires were generated with immunoSEQ multiplex PCR, while TCRdb's copy carries only in-frame clones and drops some. In the table there are roughly 180,000 clones, 75% to 95% of which are singletons. This specimen was peripheral blood, taken on day 0 of AZD1222 vaccination. These receptors came from an adult in good health.

The V and J genes are TRBV19 and TRBJ1-5, with no clear D. CDR1 is LNHDA, CDR2 SQIVND, per germline (reference sequence). With 4 bases removed from V and 2 bases from J, the gap between germline ends came to 15 bases. The CDR3 loop spans 16 amino acids. CDR3 in DNA: TGTGCCAGTAGTACCTCGCCCAGGAGTGGCAATCAGCCCCAGCATTTT. This encodes CASSTSPRSGNQPQHF.

This clone is a singleton in its sample. The chain combines TRBV5-1 with TRBJ2-7; D possibly corresponds to TRBD1 (5 bases). The CDR3 runs 15 residues. Germline CDR1 SGHRS, CDR2 YFSETQ. Trimming pared 2 bases from V and 0 bases from J, leaving 12 bases between. Written as DNA, the CDR3 is TGCGCCAGCAGCTTTACGCAGGGATCCTCCTACGAGCAGTACTTC. Translation gives CASSFTQGSSYEQYF.

The chain couples TRBV7-6 to TRBJ2-3, with D possibly being TRBD2 (7 bases). Trimming pared 5 bases from V and 4 bases from J, leaving 19 bases between. This CDR3 spans 16 amino acids. Per the germline V gene, CDR1 is SGHVS and CDR2 is FNYEAQ. CDR3 sequence (DNA): TGTGCCAGCAGCCTCCTTGAGGGGGGGTTCGCAGATACGCAGTATTTT. Translating it yields CASSLLEGGFADTQYF.

The chain is built from TRBV13 and TRBJ2-7; weak D call: TRBD1 (6 bases). This CDR3 is built from 15 residues. Germline CDR1 is PRHDT and CDR2 is FYEKMQ (reference sequence). With 6 bases removed from V and 2 bases from J, the gap between germline ends came to 17 bases. CDR3 in amino acids: CASSADSVSPYEQYF. DNA of the CDR3: TGTGCCAGCAGTGCGGACAGCGTTTCTCCCTACGAGCAGTACTTC.

The chain carries TRBV30 and TRBJ2-7, with D perhaps matching TRBD2 (6 bases). The germline CDR1 and CDR2 sequences are GTSNPN and SVGIG (reference sequence). V was pared by 0 bases and J by 5 bases, with 11 bases between. CDR3 length: 13 residues. The CDR3 DNA sequence: TGTGCCTGGAGTGTCCGGCGGGACGACGAGCAGTACTTC. Translating gives CAWSVRRDDEQYF.

The chain combines TRBV19 with TRBJ1-1, with D possibly matching TRBD1 (6 bases). V dropped 5 bases and J dropped 5 bases, with 12 bases sitting between them. CDR1 is LNHDA and CDR2 is SQIVND in the germline V gene (reference sequence). This CDR3 has 13 residues. This chain's CDR3 is CASSPRGATEAFF. CDR3 sequence (DNA): TGTGCCAGTAGTCCCCGGGGGGCTACTGAAGCTTTCTTT.

This chain joins TRBV5-1 and TRBJ1-2; unclear D gene. Looked up from germline, CDR1 is SGHRS and CDR2 is YFSETQ. The V gene lost 0 bases and the J gene lost 2 bases, with 14 bases spanning the gap. The CDR3 is made up of 16 amino acids. DNA for the CDR3: TGCGCCAGCAGCTTGGACCCCTCACGAGCCAACTATGGCTACACCTTC. It yields the protein CASSLDPSRANYGYTF.

This clone appeared once. V is TRBV5-6 and J is TRBJ1-5, with TRBD1 matching over 12 bases. Per the germline V gene, CDR1 is SGHDT and CDR2 is YYEEEE. The CDR3 length is 17 residues. V shed 4 bases and J 4 bases; nucleotides not matched to a gene: 9. CDR3 region: CASSGTGGAQANQPQHF. As DNA, the CDR3 is TGTGCCAGCAGCGGGACAGGGGGCGCCCAAGCAAATCAGCCCCAGCATTTT.

This clone was seen once. This chain joins TRBV7-2 and TRBJ2-7, with 7 nucleotides matching TRBD1. CDR1 and CDR2 from the germline V gene are SGHTA and FQGNSA. Unmatched junction bases numbered 7, after V lost 5 bases and J lost 0 bases. The CDR3 contains 15 residues. For the CDR3, the DNA is TGTGCCAGCAGCCTACAATGGGACAGCTCCTACGAGCAGTACTTC. It is translated as CASSLQWDSSYEQYF.

The chain carries TRBV19 and TRBJ1-2, with 9 bases that match TRBD1. The trim removed 7 bases at V and 8 bases at J, leaving 20 bases unmatched. CDR3 length: 17 amino acids. Germline lookup yields CDR1 LNHDA and CDR2 SQIVND (reference sequence). The CDR3 loop reads CASNLRDRARSEGGYTF. The CDR3 nucleotides read TGTGCCAGTAACTTGAGGGACAGGGCCCGATCGGAGGGCGGCTACACCTTC.

This sequence joins TRBV4-1 and TRBJ1-5; D gene unclear. Trimming took 4 bases from V and 0 from J, leaving 7 bases between them. Per germline, CDR1 MGHRA and CDR2 YSYEKL. The CDR3 loop spans 14 amino acids. CDR3 protein: CASSLPDSNQPQHF. In nucleotides, the CDR3 is TGCGCCAGCAGCCTCCCAGATAGCAATCAGCCCCAGCATTTT.

This clone was recorded once. The rearrangement uses TRBV6-5 and TRBJ1-1; the D is unclear. CDR1 and CDR2 from the germline V gene are MNHEY and SVGAGI. Trimming took 0 bases from V and 5 from J, leaving 16 bases between them. This CDR3 region has 16 residues. CDR3 sequence reads: CASSYSMLGGSTEAFF. CDR3 nucleotide sequence: TGTGCCAGCAGTTACTCGATGTTAGGAGGGTCGACTGAAGCTTTCTTT.

The rearrangement uses TRBV6-5 and TRBJ2-3, with a weak D call TRBD2 (6 bases). The germline V and J ends were trimmed by 7 bases and 1 base, with 15 bases remaining between them. The germline V gene encodes CDR1 MNHEY and CDR2 SVGAGI. This CDR3 spans 15 amino acids. CDR3 nucleotide sequence: TGTGCCAGCATTCCCACGGGCGGGGGCACAGATACGCAGTATTTT. Translating it yields CASIPTGGGTDTQYF.

The genes are TRBV6-6 and TRBJ1-1; D is possibly TRBD1 (5 bases). Trimming removed 5 bases from V and 3 bases from J, with 10 bases in between. Germline loops: CDR1 MNHNY, CDR2 SVGAGI (reference sequence). The CDR3 contains 13 residues. The CDR3 protein is CASSRQGDTEAFF. The CDR3 DNA sequence: TGTGCCAGCAGTCGCCAGGGAGACACTGAAGCTTTCTTT.

The chain links TRBV7-3 to TRBJ1-1; weak D call: TRBD1 (6 bases). V lost 8 bases, J lost 3 bases, and 13 bases lay in between. The CDR3 extends over 13 amino acids. CDR1 is SGHTA, CDR2 FQGTGA, per germline. The CDR3 loop reads CASGRGRDTEAFF. Written as DNA, the CDR3 is TGTGCCAGCGGGAGGGGGAGGGACACTGAAGCTTTCTTT.

The J gene is TRBJ1-2, the V gene TRBV19; TRBD1 matches at 7 bases. This CDR3 contains 15 residues. Germline V gives CDR1 LNHDA, CDR2 SQIVND (reference sequence). V shed 5 bases and J 6 bases; nucleotides not matched to a gene: 12. For the CDR3, the DNA is TGTGCCAGTAGTCCCCTCGGGGGACAGCCTAATGGCTACACCTTC. It encodes CASSPLGGQPNGYTF.

The chain couples TRBV5-1 to TRBJ2-4, with D perhaps matching TRBD1 or TRBD2 (5 bases each). V was clipped by 0 bases and J by 5 bases, with 9 bases between them. The CDR3 consists of 14 residues. CDR1 and CDR2 from the germline V gene are SGHRS and YFSETQ. The CDR3 DNA reads TGCGCCAGCAGCTTGGGGGGACCTGAAAACATTCAGTACTTC. Its protein is CASSLGGPENIQYF.

This sequence joins TRBV5-4 and TRBJ1-1; D is undetermined. The CDR3 is 14 amino acids. The germline V gene has CDR1 SGHNT and CDR2 YYREEE (reference sequence). Trimming pared 4 bases from V and 2 bases from J, leaving 12 bases between. The CDR3 region is CASSPPMPNTEAFF. The CDR3 nucleotides are TGTGCCAGCAGCCCACCTATGCCAAACACTGAAGCTTTCTTT.

The chain joins TRBV29-1 to TRBJ2-5, with 12 bases lining up with TRBD2. The CDR3 has 15 amino acids. Germline CDR1 SQVTM, CDR2 ANQGSEA. The J segment lost 5 bases and the V segment lost 4 bases, leaving 8 bases of the junction unmatched. The CDR3 DNA reads TGCAGCGTTGGACTAGCGGGGGCATTCCACGAGACCCAGTACTTC. Translating it yields CSVGLAGAFHETQYF. The entire variable domain, with the rest obtained from reference TRBV29-1 and TRBJ2-5, is as follows: SAVISQKPSRDICQRGTSLTIQCQVDSQVTMMFWYRQQPGQSLTLIATANQGSEATYESGFVIDKFPISRPNLTFSTLTVSNMSPEDSSIYLCSVGLAGAFHETQYFGPGTRLLVL.

This chain links TRBV6-4 with TRBJ1-5; D call uncertain. The length of the CDR3 is 17 residues. Germline V lookup: CDR1 MRHNA, CDR2 SNTAGT. The V end was cut by 4 bases, the J end by 3 bases, with 19 bases between. CDR3 in amino acids: CASSAPRQVPFNQPQHF. As DNA, the CDR3 is TGTGCCAGCAGTGCCCCCCGTCAGGTTCCCTTCAATCAGCCCCAGCATTTT.

The V and J genes are TRBV9 and TRBJ1-6, with 8 bases lining up with TRBD1. The CDR3 consists of 18 residues. In germline, CDR1 is SGDLS, CDR2 YYNGEE. With 3 bases clipped from V and 0 bases from J, the junction kept 8 bases outside the gene matches. The CDR3 region is CASSAATGASSYNSPLHF. The CDR3 DNA is TGTGCCAGCAGCGCTGCGACAGGGGCAAGCTCCTATAATTCACCCCTCCACTTT. Full variable domain (missing parts from reference TRBV9 and TRBJ1-6): DSGVTQTPKHLITATGQRVTLRCSPRSGDLSVYWYQQSLDQGLQFLIQYYNGEERAKGNILERFSAQQFPDLHSELNLSSLELGDSALYFCASSAATGASSYNSPLHFGNGTRLTVT.

The chain is built from TRBV27 and TRBJ1-1, with D unresolved. CDR3 length equals 11 residues. CDR1 is MNHEY, CDR2 SMNVEV, per germline (reference sequence). V was clipped by 6 bases and J by 5 bases, with 7 bases between them. CDR3 residues: CASRYFTEAFF. DNA of the CDR3: TGTGCCAGCAGGTATTTTACTGAAGCTTTCTTT.

The V and J genes are TRBV30 and TRBJ2-1; D perhaps matches TRBD2 (6 bases). CDR3 length: 13 amino acids. In germline, CDR1 is GTSNPN, CDR2 SVGIG (reference sequence). The germline V and J ends were trimmed by 4 bases and 7 bases, with 14 bases remaining between them. The CDR3 coding sequence is TGTGCCTGGATAATGGCGGGGTGGAATGAGCAGTTCTTC. This translates into CAWIMAGWNEQFF.

The rearrangement links TRBV7-9 to TRBJ1-1; 7 positions match TRBD1. V lost 10 bases and J lost 1; bases outside the gene matches: 6. CDR3 length: 13 residues. Germline values: CDR1 SEHNR, CDR2 FQNEAQ (reference sequence). CDR3 nucleotide sequence: TGTGCCATCAGGGACAGAGAGAACACTGAAGCTTTCTTT. Protein: CAIRDRENTEAFF.

The chain is built from TRBV19 and TRBJ1-1; weak D call: TRBD1 (6 bases). Germline CDR1 reads LNHDA; CDR2 reads SQIVND (reference sequence). V dropped 3 bases and J dropped 4 bases, with 12 bases sitting between them. This CDR3 has 14 residues. The CDR3 spells CASSIKGVGTEAFF. The CDR3, as DNA: TGTGCCAGTAGTATCAAGGGGGTCGGCACTGAAGCTTTCTTT.

The chain is built from TRBV7-6 and TRBJ2-2; TRBD2 agrees at 9 bases. V was clipped by 1 base and J by 0 bases; unmatched bases: 6. CDR3 length: 18 amino acids. CDR1 and CDR2 from the germline V gene are SGHVS and FNYEAQ. CDR3 residues: CASSLVGAGGPNTGELFF. DNA of the CDR3: TGTGCCAGCAGCTTAGTTGGAGCGGGGGGTCCGAACACCGGGGAGCTGTTTTTT.

The chain couples TRBV6-2 or TRBV6-3 to TRBJ2-1; D not certain. Germline assignment: CDR1 MNHEY and CDR2 SVGEGT. Trimming took 6 bases from V and 7 from J, leaving 16 bases between them. The CDR3 is 14 residues long. For the CDR3, the DNA is TGTGCCAGCAGCCTTCCGGGCAGCAAGAATGAGCAGTTCTTC. It translates to CASSLPGSKNEQFF.

The CDR3 loop is CASSFPGAGGTEAFF. CDR3 bases: TGTGCCAGCAGTTTTCCGGGGGCAGGGGGTACTGAAGCTTTCTTT. J is TRBJ1-1 and V is TRBV28; the match to TRBD1 covers 7 bases. V lost 3 bases to trimming and J lost 5 bases; unmatched junction nucleotides: 9. The CDR3 contains 15 residues. CDR1 and CDR2 from the germline V gene are MDHEN and SYDVKM.

The chain employs TRBV5-5 and TRBJ2-7, with D perhaps matching TRBD1 or TRBD2 (5 bases each). Germline loops: CDR1 SGHKS, CDR2 YYEKEE (reference sequence). The CDR3 is 15 amino acids. V was clipped by 5 bases and J by 1 base, with 16 bases between them. CDR3 region: CASSEGSPLSYEQYF. For the CDR3, the DNA is TGTGCCAGCAGTGAGGGGTCGCCACTTTCCTACGAGCAGTACTTC.

The rearrangement links TRBV5-5 to TRBJ2-7; D not resolved. This CDR3 has 13 amino acids. The V gene lost 1 base and the J gene lost 5 bases, with 10 bases spanning the gap. Germline V gene data show CDR1 as SGHKS and CDR2 as YYEKEE (reference sequence). The DNA for the CDR3 is TGTGCCAGCAGCTTGTTGGTGTGGAACGAGCAGTACTTC. Its protein is CASSLLVWNEQYF.

The V call is TRBV27, the J call TRBJ1-1, with 7 positions matching TRBD1. This CDR3 has 15 residues. The germline CDR1 and CDR2 sequences are MNHEY and SMNVEV (reference sequence). V shed 5 bases and J 2 bases; nucleotides not matched to a gene: 8. The CDR3 sequence: CASSPQTGPNTEAFF. CDR3 bases: TGTGCCAGCAGTCCACAGACAGGGCCCAACACTGAAGCTTTCTTT.

This chain joins TRBV3-1 (or the pseudogene TRBV3-2) and TRBJ1-6; no clear D. The CDR3 sequence is 19 residues long. The germline CDR1 and CDR2 sequences are LGHDT and YNNKEL (reference sequence). V gave up 0 bases and J gave up 0 bases, with 15 bases separating them. This CDR3 reads CASSQDRIAIISYNSPLHF. The CDR3 region has the DNA TGTGCCAGCAGCCAAGATCGAATAGCTATTATCTCCTATAATTCACCCCTCCACTTT.